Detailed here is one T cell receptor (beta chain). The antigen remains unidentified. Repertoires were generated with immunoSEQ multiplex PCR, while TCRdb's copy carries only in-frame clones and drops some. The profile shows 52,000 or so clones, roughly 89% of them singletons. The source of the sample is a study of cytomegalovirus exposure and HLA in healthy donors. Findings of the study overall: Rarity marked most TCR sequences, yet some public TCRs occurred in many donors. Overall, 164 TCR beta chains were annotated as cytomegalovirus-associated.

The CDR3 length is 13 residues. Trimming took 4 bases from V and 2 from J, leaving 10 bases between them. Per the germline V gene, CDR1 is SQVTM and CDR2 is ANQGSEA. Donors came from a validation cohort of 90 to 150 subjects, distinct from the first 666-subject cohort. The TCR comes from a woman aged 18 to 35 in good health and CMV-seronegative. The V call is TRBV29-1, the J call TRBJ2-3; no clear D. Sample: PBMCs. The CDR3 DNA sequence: TGCAGCGTTGGGCGGCTGAACACAGATACGCAGTATTTT. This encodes CSVGRLNTDTQYF.